The clone carrying this TCR beta chain was seen many times. Donors gave around 10 milliliters of peripheral blood apiece. These data originate in a study of blood T cells in healthy people across ages. It was with a sample-barcoded 5' primer and a J-beta primer mix that a second PCR of roughly 7 to 12 cycles was run. TCRdb reprocessed the 5' RACE reads via MiXCR and lists one record per CDR3 protein. This sample has 550,000 to 800,000 distinct CDR3 sequences, with about a third found just once. V lost 7 bases to trimming and J lost 2 bases, with 4 bases between them. Germline V gives CDR1 SQVTM, CDR2 ANQGSEA. The CDR3 has 10 amino acids.

This rearrangement joins TRBV29-1 to TRBJ2-3; D not certain. The clonotype was recovered from a woman of 80 years or more in good health. Sequenced: blood. This CDR3 reads CSAVTDTQYF. CDR3 coding DNA: TGCAGCGCCGTCACAGATACGCAGTATTTT.